This paragraph reports one T cell receptor beta chain. This clone was counted only a few times. The target of this receptor is not known. Within one base of it there is no much larger clone, and no base qualities were kept. This sample was taken from a study of control samples from healthy donors and cancer patients (dated by TCRdb to between 2020 and 2021). The library was generated by the immunoSEQ multiplex PCR assay. TCRdb holds this immuneACCESS table with in-frame rearrangements only. Some clones are missing; in checked studies, unresolved V genes explain under half, and the rest has no known cause. The sample table contains about 160,000 clones; only one count was recorded for 70% to 90% of them. The biggest ten clones account for more than 10% of the sample. According to the germline V gene (reference sequence), CDR1 reads MNHEY and CDR2 reads SMNVEV. The CDR3, from cysteine to phenylalanine, totals 15 residues. Solely the CDR3 DNA is kept, with 45 bases framed from the first base. V lost 5 bases and J lost 7 bases; the stretch between them is 17 bases long.

Source material: blood. This chain joins TRBV27 to TRBJ2-2, with TRBD1 as a weak D call on 6 bases. This receptor was obtained from a man aged 25 to 40 in good health. The CDR3 region reads CASSRSSRGVGELFF. The nucleotide sequence is given as TGTGCCAGCAGTAGGAGTAGCAGGGGAGTCGGGGAGCTGTTTTTT.